Sequencing of this T cell receptor (beta chain) was carried out in a study of cytomegalovirus exposure and HLA in healthy donors. Overall study findings and caveats: Reportedly, cytomegalovirus status was diagnosed with high sensitivity and specificity. According to the study, roughly 160 TCR beta chains were cytomegalovirus-associated.

In the case of this clone: Its antigen remains unidentified.

Per the germline V gene, CDR1 is MNHNY and CDR2 is SVGAGI (reference sequence). V lost 5 bases to trimming and J lost 1 base, with 11 bases between them. This CDR3 has 14 residues. Only in-frame clones appear in the TCRdb table, and some are missing; sequencing was by immunoSEQ multiplex PCR. The sample carries about 180,000 clones, about nine tenths recorded once. The sequence was obtained from a young man in good health and CMV-seropositive. Sequencing was performed on PBMCs. The chain employs TRBV6-6 and TRBJ1-1; possibly TRBD1 for D (6 bases). The CDR3 reads CASSRGGANTEAFF. CDR3 DNA: TGTGCCAGCAGTCGAGGGGGAGCGAACACTGAAGCTTTCTTT.